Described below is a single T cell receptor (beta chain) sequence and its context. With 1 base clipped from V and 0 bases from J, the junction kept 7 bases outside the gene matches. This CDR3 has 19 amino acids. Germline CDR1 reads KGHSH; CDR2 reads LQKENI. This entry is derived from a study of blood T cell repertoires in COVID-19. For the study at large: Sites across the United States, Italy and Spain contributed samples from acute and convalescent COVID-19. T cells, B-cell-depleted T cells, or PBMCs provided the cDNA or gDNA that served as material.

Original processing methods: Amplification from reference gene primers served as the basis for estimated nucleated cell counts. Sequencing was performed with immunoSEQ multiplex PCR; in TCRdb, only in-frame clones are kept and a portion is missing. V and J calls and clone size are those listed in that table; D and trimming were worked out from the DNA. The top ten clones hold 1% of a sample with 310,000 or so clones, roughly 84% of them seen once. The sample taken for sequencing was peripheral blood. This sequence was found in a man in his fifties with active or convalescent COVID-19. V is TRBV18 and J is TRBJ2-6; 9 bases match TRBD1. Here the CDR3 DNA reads TGTGCCAGCTCACCACAAGGACAGGGGCTGAGCTCTGGGGCCAACGTCCTGACTTTC. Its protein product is CASSPQGQGLSSGANVLTF.